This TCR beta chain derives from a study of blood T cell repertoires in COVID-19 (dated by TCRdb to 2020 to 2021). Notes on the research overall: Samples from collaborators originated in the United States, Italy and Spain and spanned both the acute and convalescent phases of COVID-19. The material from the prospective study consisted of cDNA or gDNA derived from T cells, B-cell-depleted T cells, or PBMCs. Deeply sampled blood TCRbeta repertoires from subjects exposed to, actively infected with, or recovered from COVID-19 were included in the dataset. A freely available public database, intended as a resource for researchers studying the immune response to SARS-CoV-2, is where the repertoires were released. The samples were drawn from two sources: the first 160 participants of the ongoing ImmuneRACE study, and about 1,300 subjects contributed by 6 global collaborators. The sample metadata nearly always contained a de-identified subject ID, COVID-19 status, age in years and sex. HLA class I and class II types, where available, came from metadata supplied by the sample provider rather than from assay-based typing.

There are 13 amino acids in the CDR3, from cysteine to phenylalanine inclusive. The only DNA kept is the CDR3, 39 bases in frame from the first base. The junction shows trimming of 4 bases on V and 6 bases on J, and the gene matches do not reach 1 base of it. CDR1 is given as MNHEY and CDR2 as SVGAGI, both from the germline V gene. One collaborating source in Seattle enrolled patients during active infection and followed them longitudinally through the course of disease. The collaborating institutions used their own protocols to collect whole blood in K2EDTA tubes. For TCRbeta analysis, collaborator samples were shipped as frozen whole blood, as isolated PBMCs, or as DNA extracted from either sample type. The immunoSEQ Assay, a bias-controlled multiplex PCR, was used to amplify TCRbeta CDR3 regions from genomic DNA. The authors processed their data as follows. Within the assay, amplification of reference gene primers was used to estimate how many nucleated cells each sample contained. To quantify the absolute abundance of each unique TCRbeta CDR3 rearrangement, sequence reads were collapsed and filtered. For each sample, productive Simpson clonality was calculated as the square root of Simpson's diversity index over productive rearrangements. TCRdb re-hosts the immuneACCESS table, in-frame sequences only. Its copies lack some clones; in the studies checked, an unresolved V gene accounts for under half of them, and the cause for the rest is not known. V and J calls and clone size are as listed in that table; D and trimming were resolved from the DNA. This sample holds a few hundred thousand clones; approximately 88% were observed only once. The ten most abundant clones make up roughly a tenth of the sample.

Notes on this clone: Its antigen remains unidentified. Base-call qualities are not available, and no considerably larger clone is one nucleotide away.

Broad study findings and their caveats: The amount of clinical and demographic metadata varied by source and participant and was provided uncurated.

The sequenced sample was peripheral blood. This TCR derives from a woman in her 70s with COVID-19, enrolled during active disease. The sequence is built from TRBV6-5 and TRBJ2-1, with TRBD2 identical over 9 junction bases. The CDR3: CASSSSGTNEQFF. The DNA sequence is TGTGCCAGCAGTTCTAGCGGGACCAATGAGCAGTTCTTC.